One and the same sample provided the 29 T cell receptor beta chains below, sequenced in a study of T cells after yellow fever vaccination. TCRdb reanalysed the 5' RACE reads using MiXCR and keeps one entry per CDR3 protein. The sample lists hundreds of thousands of distinct CDR3 sequences, 15% to 20% occurring once. This specimen consisted of PBMCs, obtained before the yellow fever booster vaccination. The receptors originated from a man between 18 and 35 years old who received the YFV17D yellow fever vaccine.

This clonotype was found a few times. The gene calls are TRBV18 and TRBJ2-7; 7 bases agree with TRBD1. Trimming took 3 bases from V and 6 from J; bases not matched to a gene: 8. The CDR3 length is 14 residues. Germline CDR1 KGHSH, CDR2 LQKENI. This CDR3 reads CASSPPWDSGEQYV. CDR3 bases: TGTGCCAGCTCACCCCCCTGGGACAGCGGCGAGCAGTACGTC.

This clonotype was recorded a few times. The chain joins TRBV20-1 to TRBJ1-1, with D possibly matching TRBD1 (5 bases). Germline CDR1 is DFQATT and CDR2 is SNEGSKA (reference sequence). This CDR3 contains 13 residues. The germline V and J ends were trimmed by 4 bases and 1 base, with 10 bases remaining between them. The CDR3 sequence: CSATAGWNTEAFF. For the CDR3, the DNA is TGCAGTGCTACGGCAGGGTGGAACACTGAAGCTTTCTTT.

This clonotype was seen a few times. This chain uses TRBV20-1 with TRBJ2-2, with 7 bases matching TRBD1. Looked up from germline, CDR1 is DFQATT and CDR2 is SNEGSKA (reference sequence). V gave up 2 bases and J gave up 4 bases; unmatched junction bases: 1. The CDR3 has 13 amino acids. CDR3: CSARRTGTGELFF. In DNA form, the CDR3 reads TGCAGTGCTAGAAGGACAGGCACCGGGGAGCTGTTTTTT.

This clonotype has a handful of counts. This rearrangement joins TRBV24-1 to TRBJ1-2, with D perhaps matching TRBD1 (5 bases). The CDR3 runs 16 residues. The V gene lost 3 bases and the J gene lost 5 bases, with 18 bases spanning the gap. Germline CDR1 and CDR2: KGHDR and SFDVKD. The CDR3 reads CATSDPRGVGGYGYTF. The DNA for the CDR3 is TGTGCCACCAGTGATCCTCGGGGGGTAGGAGGGTATGGCTACACCTTC.

This sequence joins TRBV11-2 and TRBJ2-1, with D tentatively TRBD1 or TRBD2 (5 bases each). CDR3 length: 15 residues. Germline V gives CDR1 SGHAT, CDR2 FQNNGV. V gave up 6 bases and J gave up 11 bases, with 23 bases separating them. As DNA, the CDR3 is TGTGCCAGCAGTCGAGCCGGGACCCCTGTTGGGAAGCAGTTCTTC. Residues: CASSRAGTPVGKQFF.

The chain recombines TRBV5-1 with TRBJ2-2, with 7 nucleotides matching TRBD2. The V and J ends lost 4 bases and 8 bases, in that order; junction bases with no gene match: 11. This CDR3 region has 15 residues. The germline CDR1 and CDR2 sequences are SGHRS and YFSETQ. The chain's CDR3 is CASSPGREHAGELFF. The CDR3 DNA sequence: TGCGCCAGCAGCCCTGGGAGGGAGCACGCGGGGGAGCTGTTTTTT.

The table lists this clonotype with a few counts. The chain's CDR3 is CAWSDSYEQYF. CDR3 sequence (DNA): TGTGCCTGGAGTGACTCCTACGAGCAGTACTTC. This chain connects TRBV30 to TRBJ2-7; D is undetermined. Germline CDR1 reads GTSNPN; CDR2 reads SVGIG (reference sequence). Trimming took 1 base from V and 0 from J, leaving 1 base between them. The CDR3 extends over 11 amino acids. Full variable domain (outside the CDR3, taken from reference TRBV30 and TRBJ2-7): SQTIHQWPATLVQPVGSPLSLECTVEGTSNPNLYWYRQAAGRGLQLLFYSVGIGQISSEVPQNLSASRPQDRQFILSSKKLLLSDSGFYLCAWSDSYEQYFGPGTRLTVT.

This clonotype showed up just a few times. The CDR3 nucleotides read TGTGCCAGCAGCCCCAGGGACAGGGGTGCCGAGACCCAGTACTTC. The encoded protein is CASSPRDRGAETQYF. The chain is built from TRBV4-2 and TRBJ2-5; 10 positions agree with TRBD1. The length of the CDR3 is 15 residues. CDR1 LGHNA and CDR2 YNFKEQ come from the germline V gene. The V and J ends lost 4 bases and 5 bases, in that order; junction bases with no gene match: 7.

A few counts support this clonotype. The V and J genes are TRBV7-9 and TRBJ2-2, with D hard to call. Germline CDR1 and CDR2: SEHNR and FQNEAQ (reference sequence). V lost 3 bases to trimming and J lost 6 bases, with 11 bases between them. The CDR3 contains 14 residues. CDR3: CASSLQGSSGELFF. The CDR3 DNA follows: TGTGCCAGCAGCTTGCAAGGGTCTTCCGGGGAGCTGTTTTTT.

The chain joins TRBV7-6 to TRBJ1-5, with D possibly TRBD1 on 6 matching bases. V shed 5 bases and J shed 0 bases, with 14 bases lying between them. Germline loops: CDR1 SGHVS, CDR2 FNYEAQ. The CDR3 spans 16 residues. This CDR3 reads CASSPEDRYSNQPQHF. CDR3 DNA: TGTGCCAGCAGCCCGGAGGACAGATATAGCAATCAGCCCCAGCATTTT.

V is TRBV6-5 and J is TRBJ2-3; TRBD2 agrees at 12 bases. Germline assignment: CDR1 MNHEY and CDR2 SVGAGI. V was clipped by 7 bases and J by 1 base; unmatched bases: 3. There are 15 residues in the CDR3. The CDR3 reads CASTRTSGGTDTQYF. The CDR3 DNA reads TGTGCCAGCACTCGGACTAGCGGGGGCACAGATACGCAGTATTTT.

The chain carries TRBV12-3 or TRBV12-4 and TRBJ1-1, with D tentatively TRBD1 (6 bases). With 3 bases removed from V and 1 base from J, the gap between germline ends came to 9 bases. The CDR3 loop spans 14 amino acids. CDR3 loop: CASSFTGPNTEAFF. The CDR3 DNA reads as TGTGCCAGCAGTTTCACAGGGCCGAACACTGAAGCTTTCTTT.

This clonotype was observed a handful of times. The genes are TRBV12-3 or TRBV12-4 and TRBJ2-4; 10 bases align to TRBD1. This CDR3 is 19 amino acids long. V was clipped by 4 bases and J by 8 bases; unmatched bases: 20. As DNA, the CDR3 is TGTGCCAGCAGTTCTAGACCCCGGGACAGGGGCTCGCTTTTGGACATTCAGTACTTC. It yields the protein CASSSRPRDRGSLLDIQYF.

The V gene is TRBV11-2, the J gene TRBJ2-5; D gene ambiguous. The CDR3 consists of 13 residues. V lost 2 bases to trimming and J lost 4 bases, with 8 bases between them. CDR1 and CDR2 (germline): SGHAT, FQNNGV. This CDR3 reads CASSLWSGETQYF. CDR3 bases: TGTGCCAGCAGCTTATGGTCGGGAGAGACCCAGTACTTC.

The CDR3 is CATTQRWTSSYEQYV. CDR3 in DNA: TGTGCCACCACCCAGAGGTGGACTTCCTCCTACGAGCAGTACGTC. V and J are TRBV25-1 and TRBJ2-7; tentative D call: TRBD2 (5 bases). CDR1 MGHDK and CDR2 SYGVNS come from the germline V gene. V was clipped by 10 bases and J by 0 bases, with 19 bases between them. This CDR3 has 15 residues.

This clonotype was detected a few times. The V and J genes are TRBV19 and TRBJ2-1, with 8 nucleotides matching TRBD1. The ends lost 3 bases at V and 6 bases at J; junction bases unmatched: 7. Germline V lookup: CDR1 LNHDA, CDR2 SQIVND (reference sequence). The CDR3 is 15 residues long. The CDR3 here is CASSIGQGIGNEQFF. The CDR3 DNA reads as TGTGCCAGTAGTATCGGACAGGGAATCGGCAATGAGCAGTTCTTC. Complete variable domain (other parts from reference TRBV19 and TRBJ2-1): DGGITQSPKYLFRKEGQNVTLSCEQNLNHDAMYWYRQDPGQGLRLIYYSQIVNDFQKGDIAEGYSVSREKKESFPLTVTSAQKNPTAFYLCASSIGQGIGNEQFFGPGTRLTVL.

This clonotype has more than one count but fewer than ten. The chain has TRBV7-8 and TRBJ2-4, with TRBD2 matching 7 bases. CDR1 and CDR2 (germline): SGHVS, FQNEAQ. The CDR3 runs 13 residues. The V gene end was trimmed by 3 bases and the J gene end by 6 bases; junction bases not matched to a gene: 2. As DNA, the CDR3 is TGTGCCAGCAGCTTCGAGCGGGGAAACATTCAGTACTTC. Its protein is CASSFERGNIQYF. Supplemented by reference TRBV7-8 and TRBJ2-4, the full variable domain reads GAGVSQSPRYKVAKRGQDVALRCDPISGHVSLFWYQQALGQGPEFLTYFQNEAQLDKSGLPSDRFFAERPEGSVSTLKIQRTQQEDSAVYLCASSFERGNIQYFGAGTRLSVL.

This chain uses TRBV7-8 with TRBJ2-3, with 15 bases fitting TRBD2. This CDR3 region has 19 residues. The germline V gene has CDR1 SGHVS and CDR2 FQNEAQ. The junction had 5 bases not matched to a gene; V was cut back by 1 base and J by 0 bases. The CDR3 sequence: CASSLGRTSGGASTDTQYF. For the CDR3, the DNA is TGTGCCAGCAGCTTAGGCCGGACTAGCGGGGGGGCTAGCACAGATACGCAGTATTTT.

V gene TRBV7-2 combines with J gene TRBJ1-3; the D gene is possibly TRBD1 (5 bases). The CDR3 covers 13 residues. With 5 bases removed from V and 3 bases from J, the gap between germline ends came to 8 bases. Germline CDR1 SGHTA, CDR2 FQGNSA. The CDR3 nucleotides read TGTGCCAGCAGCCTGGGGCTTGGAAACACCATATATTTT. It translates to CASSLGLGNTIYF.

DNA of the CDR3: TGTGCCAGCGAGGTGGCGGGGGGACACACTGAAGCTTTCTTT. Encoded protein: CASEVAGGHTEAFF. This rearrangement joins TRBV2 to TRBJ1-1; the D gene is possibly TRBD1 (5 bases). Germline assignment: CDR1 SNHLY and CDR2 FYNNEI. Trimming took off 8 bases at V and 3 bases at J, with 16 bases between the two ends. The CDR3 has 14 amino acids.

This clonotype has just a few counts. The rearrangement links TRBV5-6 to TRBJ2-7, with TRBD1 matching 7 bases. The V gene end was trimmed by 1 base and the J gene end by 7 bases; junction bases not matched to a gene: 8. The CDR3 covers 14 residues. CDR1 and CDR2 from the germline V gene are SGHDT and YYEEEE. DNA for the CDR3: TGTGCCAGCAGCTTGTTGACAGGGTTGAGGGAGCAGTACGTC. This sequence encodes CASSLLTGLREQYV.

This clonotype was counted a few times. CDR3 DNA sequence: TGTGCCAGCAGTTACTCCTGGAGGGAGCCCCAGCATTTT. Its protein is CASSYSWREPQHF. The chain recombines TRBV6-5 with TRBJ1-5, with D unclear. V lost 0 bases and J 8 bases, leaving 8 bases between the germline ends. The CDR3 is 13 residues long. CDR1 and CDR2 (germline): MNHEY, SVGAGI.

This chain joins TRBV12-3 or TRBV12-4 and TRBJ1-6, with 10 bases fitting TRBD1. J gave up 14 bases and V 5 bases, and 12 bases lay outside the gene matches. This CDR3 has 15 residues. The DNA of the CDR3 is TGTGCCAGCAGTCCGCCGGGACAGGGGTGGAGGACCCTCCACTTT. Protein: CASSPPGQGWRTLHF.

This clonotype was seen a handful of times. The junction departs from germline at one end; a sequencing error may be responsible. The chain's CDR3 is CASSLDRVSGNTIYF. CDR3 nucleotides: TGTGCCAGCAGTTTAGACAGAGTCTCTGGAAACACCATATATTTT. This chain links TRBV7-6 with TRBJ1-3; D may be TRBD1 (5 bases). Germline V CDR1 and CDR2: SGHVS, FNYEAQ. This CDR3 contains 15 residues.

This clonotype was detected a few times. The chain combines TRBV7-2 with TRBJ2-3, with D possibly being TRBD1 or TRBD2 (5 bases each). CDR3 length: 13 amino acids. V was trimmed by 5 bases and J by 4 bases, leaving 10 bases between them. CDR1 and CDR2 from the germline V gene are SGHTA and FQGNSA. The CDR3 region is CASSPGTSDTQYF. The CDR3 nucleotides are TGTGCCAGCAGCCCTGGGACCTCAGATACGCAGTATTTT.

This clonotype was seen a single time. The chain links TRBV19 to TRBJ1-2, with D possibly matching TRBD1 (6 bases). CDR3 length: 15 amino acids. CDR1 is LNHDA, CDR2 SQIVND, per germline (reference sequence). V lost 3 bases and J 2 bases, leaving 13 bases between the germline ends. CDR3 sequence reads: CASSIGGTPNYGYTF. In DNA, the CDR3 is TGTGCCAGTAGTATTGGAGGGACACCCAACTATGGCTACACCTTC.

The chain joins TRBV29-1 to TRBJ2-2; D remains ambiguous. Germline V gives CDR1 SQVTM, CDR2 ANQGSEA. The CDR3 is 13 amino acids. Trimming took 1 base from V and 4 from J, leaving 7 bases between them. The DNA for the CDR3 is TGCAGCGTTGAAGGGGCCATCACCGGGGAGCTGTTTTTT. This encodes CSVEGAITGELFF.

V is TRBV20-1 and J is TRBJ2-3; 7 positions agree with TRBD1. Germline V gene lookup returns CDR1 DFQATT and CDR2 SNEGSKA (reference sequence). V shed 3 bases and J 6 bases; nucleotides not matched to a gene: 6. This CDR3 comprises 13 residues. CDR3 in amino acids: CSAREQGPDTQYF. CDR3 in DNA: TGCAGTGCTAGGGAACAGGGGCCGGATACGCAGTATTTT.

This clonotype was counted ten times or more. The chain combines TRBV5-1 with TRBJ2-2; 8 positions agree with TRBD2. With V trimmed by 0 bases and J by 4 bases, 5 bases remained unmatched. Germline V gene lookup returns CDR1 SGHRS and CDR2 YFSETQ. The CDR3 length is 16 residues. CDR3 coding DNA: TGCGCCAGCAGCTTGGGGACTAGCATGTTCACCGGGGAGCTGTTTTTT. This gives the protein CASSLGTSMFTGELFF. Full variable domain (remainder filled in from reference TRBV5-1 and TRBJ2-2): KAGVTQTPRYLIKTRGQQVTLSCSPISGHRSVSWYQQTPGQGLQFLFEYFSETQRNKGNFPGRFSGRQFSNSRSEMNVSTLELGDSALYLCASSLGTSMFTGELFFGEGSRLTVL.